Below, 24 T cell receptor beta chains from the same sample are listed, as sequenced in a study of regulatory T cells in long-lasting Graves disease. Arm-PCR with iRepertoire HTBI primers amplified the CDR3 regions for these TCR beta libraries. MiXCR, applied by TCRdb to the multiplex PCR reads, yields one record per CDR3 protein. The table lists fewer than 450,000 distinct CDR3 sequences, about a fifth of them singletons. Time point indicated: persistent/refractory GD, antithyroid drugs over 5 years with positive TRAb. Isolated PBMC RNA provided the starting material for the TCR library. Material: peripheral blood mononuclear cells (PBMCs), obtained when the disease was refractory, from a patient treated with antithyroid drugs. Every receptor here comes from a female donor with Graves disease.

This clonotype has only a few counts. A much larger clone differs by one base, so this may be a read error. The gene calls are TRBV2 and TRBJ2-5, with TRBD2 as a possible D gene (6 bases). Germline V gene data show CDR1 as SNHLY and CDR2 as FYNNEI. Trimming stripped 6 bases from V and 5 bases from J, with 16 bases between. This CDR3 spans 14 amino acids. The CDR3, as DNA: TGTGCCAGCAGGGCGGGACTGTGGGAGGAGACCCAGTACTTC. It yields the protein CASRAGLWEETQYF.

This clonotype was counted many times. The chain recombines TRBV6-1 with TRBJ2-7; 7 positions match TRBD2. CDR1 is MNHNS and CDR2 is SASEGT in the germline V gene. This CDR3 is built from 14 residues. V was clipped by 6 bases and J by 3 bases; unmatched bases: 8. CDR3 coding DNA: TGTGCCAGCAGGCGAGCGGGGCTAGGCTACGAGCAGTACTTC. Its protein product is CASRRAGLGYEQYF.

As for this clonotype: A much larger clonotype is one base distant, so this may be a read error. This chain connects TRBV11-2 to TRBJ2-7, with D unresolved. CDR3 size: 12 residues. Germline V CDR1 and CDR2: SGHAT, FQNNGV. This CDR3 is CASGLSPGLQYF. Written as DNA, the CDR3 is TGTGCCAGCGGCTTATCCCCAGGCCTACAGTACTTC.

V and J are TRBV5-1 and TRBJ1-2; D unclear. The CDR3 spans 14 residues. Germline V gene lookup returns CDR1 SGHRS and CDR2 YFSETQ. Trimming pared 2 bases from V and 3 bases from J, leaving 11 bases between. The CDR3 DNA reads as TGCGCCAGCAGCTTAAGTTCTAGCCACTATGGCTACACCTTC. Translating it yields CASSLSSSHYGYTF.

This clonotype was observed once. The J gene is TRBJ2-5, the V gene TRBV11-1; 10 nucleotides align to TRBD2. Germline-derived CDR1 and CDR2 are SGHAT and FQDESV (reference sequence). The CDR3 spans 15 residues. Trimming at V came to 5 bases and at J to 4 bases, leaving 7 bases not matched to a gene. CDR3 sequence (DNA): TGTGCCAGCAGCCATTCGCTAGCGGGAGTAGAGACCCAGTACTTC. Its translation: CASSHSLAGVETQYF.

This clonotype was counted ten times or more. V and J are TRBV6-9 and TRBJ2-5; perhaps TRBD2 as D (5 bases). Trimming took off 3 bases at V and 5 bases at J, with 13 bases between the two ends. The CDR3 runs 14 residues. Germline values: CDR1 MNHGY, CDR2 SVAAGI. Here the CDR3 DNA reads TGTGCCAGCAGTTACTCCGGGGTAGGGGAGACCCAGTACTTC. It translates to CASSYSGVGETQYF.

This clonotype was found many times. The J gene is TRBJ2-5, the V gene TRBV5-5; TRBD1 matches at 7 bases. CDR3 length equals 13 residues. Germline assignment: CDR1 SGHKS and CDR2 YYEKEE (reference sequence). V lost 5 bases, J lost 2 bases, and 3 bases stayed unmatched. CDR3: CASRQGLQETQYF. For the CDR3, the DNA is TGTGCCAGCAGACAGGGGCTACAAGAGACCCAGTACTTC.

This clonotype has at least ten counts. The chain combines TRBV6-2 or TRBV6-3 with TRBJ2-7; 9 bases fit TRBD2. This CDR3 spans 13 amino acids. V was clipped by 7 bases and J by 4 bases; unmatched bases: 5. The V gene's germline CDR1 is MNHEY and CDR2 SVGEGT. The CDR3 is CASTAGGPYEQYF. CDR3 in DNA: TGTGCCAGCACGGCGGGAGGGCCTTACGAGCAGTACTTC.

This clonotype appeared many times. The chain is built from TRBV12-5 and TRBJ2-2, with D hard to call. CDR1 LGHNT and CDR2 FRNRAP come from the germline V gene. V lost 3 bases and J lost 3, with 23 bases in between. The CDR3 spans 19 residues. As DNA, the CDR3 is TGTGCTAGTGGTTTTATAATCCAAATGAAGGGAAGGGACACCGGGGAGCTGTTTTTT. It encodes CASGFIIQMKGRDTGELFF.

This chain links TRBV5-1 with TRBJ2-2; D uncertain. The ends were cut back, 7 bases at V and 5 bases at J, with 12 bases in the middle. This CDR3 is 13 amino acids long. The V gene's germline CDR1 is SGHRS and CDR2 YFSETQ. The CDR3, as DNA: TGCGCCAGCGGGAACAATGTAACCGGGGAGCTGTTTTTT. Its translation: CASGNNVTGELFF.

This clonotype was detected ten times or more. The chain has TRBV12-3 or TRBV12-4 and TRBJ1-5; D unresolved. The V and J ends lost 7 bases and 4 bases respectively, with 14 bases between them. The CDR3 extends over 14 amino acids. The CDR3, as DNA: TGTGCCAGCAATAACCGGGAAACAAATCAGCCCCAGCATTTT. Protein: CASNNRETNQPQHF.

This clonotype has a count of ten or more. This chain connects TRBV30 to TRBJ1-1; 9 bases line up with TRBD1. CDR3 length: 13 residues. Germline CDR1 and CDR2: GTSNPN and SVGIG (reference sequence). V dropped 5 bases and J dropped 4; count of bases not matched to a gene: 5. CDR3 protein: CAWYRGQATEAFF. Here the CDR3 DNA reads TGTGCCTGGTACAGGGGGCAGGCCACTGAAGCTTTCTTT.

This clonotype was recorded a few times. J is TRBJ2-1 and V is TRBV28; D gene uncertain. Trimming shortened V by 3 bases and J by 3 bases, and 6 bases separated the two germline ends. The CDR3 has 13 amino acids. Germline CDR1 reads MDHEN; CDR2 reads SYDVKM. The DNA of the CDR3 is TGTGCCAGCAGTTTCGGGCTCTACAATGAGCAGTTCTTC. It encodes CASSFGLYNEQFF.

This clonotype was seen only a few times. The chain couples TRBV20-1 to TRBJ1-6, with 7 bases that match TRBD1. V lost 3 bases to trimming and J lost 9 bases; unmatched junction nucleotides: 11. Germline CDR1 and CDR2: DFQATT and SNEGSKA (reference sequence). This CDR3 region has 15 residues. The CDR3 spells CSARALGTEFSPLHF. The CDR3 bases are TGCAGTGCTAGGGCCCTCGGGACAGAATTTTCACCCCTCCACTTT.

The V call is TRBV6-2 or TRBV6-3, the J call TRBJ2-1; TRBD1 matches 9 bases. Trimming at V came to 4 bases and at J to 3 bases, leaving 10 bases not matched to a gene. The CDR3 sequence is 17 residues long. Germline V gene lookup returns CDR1 MNHEY and CDR2 SVGEGT. CDR3 nucleotide sequence: TGTGCCAGCAGTTCGATCCCGGGACAGGGAAACTACAATGAGCAGTTCTTC. Encoded protein: CASSSIPGQGNYNEQFF.

The gene calls are TRBV19 and TRBJ1-1; D gene uncertain. The V gene's germline CDR1 is LNHDA and CDR2 SQIVND (reference sequence). V lost 2 bases to trimming and J lost 0 bases, with 4 bases between them. The CDR3 covers 13 residues. Written as DNA, the CDR3 is TGTGCCAGTAGTATAACAATGAACACTGAAGCTTTCTTT. Protein product: CASSITMNTEAFF.

The CDR3 DNA sequence: TGTGCCAGCAGTCCCAGGGCAGACAATGAGCAGTTCTTC. It encodes CASSPRADNEQFF. The rearrangement uses TRBV2 and TRBJ2-1, with D perhaps TRBD1 (5 bases). Germline values: CDR1 SNHLY, CDR2 FYNNEI. V dropped 5 bases and J dropped 5 bases, with 10 bases sitting between them. The CDR3 spans 13 residues.

The V and J genes are TRBV18 and TRBJ2-3, with D unclear. Germline values: CDR1 KGHSH, CDR2 LQKENI. Trimming shortened V by 2 bases and J by 3 bases, and 6 bases separated the two germline ends. This CDR3 is 13 amino acids long. The CDR3 nucleotides read TGTGCCAGCTCACCAATAAAGACAGATACGCAGTATTTT. Translating it yields CASSPIKTDTQYF.

The J gene is TRBJ1-1, the V gene TRBV19; a possible D gene is TRBD1 (5 bases). The CDR3 extends over 13 amino acids. Trimming shortened V by 3 bases and J by 6 bases, and 11 bases separated the two germline ends. Germline V CDR1 and CDR2: LNHDA, SQIVND (reference sequence). The CDR3: CASSMVLGAEAFF. The CDR3 DNA sequence: TGTGCCAGTAGTATGGTTTTGGGGGCTGAAGCTTTCTTT. The complete variable domain, with remaining parts taken from reference TRBV19 and TRBJ1-1, reads DGGITQSPKYLFRKEGQNVTLSCEQNLNHDAMYWYRQDPGQGLRLIYYSQIVNDFQKGDIAEGYSVSREKKESFPLTVTSAQKNPTAFYLCASSMVLGAEAFFGQGTRLTVV.

This clonotype has at least ten counts. This sequence joins TRBV28 and TRBJ2-7; 8 nucleotides match TRBD2. V was pared by 4 bases and J by 4 bases, with 9 bases of the junction left unmatched. Germline values: CDR1 MDHEN, CDR2 SYDVKM. The CDR3 consists of 15 residues. The CDR3 reads CASSSLAGVGYEQYF. For the CDR3, the DNA is TGTGCCAGCAGTTCCCTAGCGGGTGTGGGATACGAGCAGTACTTC. Full variable domain (missing parts from reference TRBV28 and TRBJ2-7): DVKVTQSSRYLVKRTGEKVFLECVQDMDHENMFWYRQDPGLGLRLIYFSYDVKMKEKGDIPEGYSVSREKKERFSLILESASTNQTSMYLCASSSLAGVGYEQYFGPGTRLTVT.

This clonotype was seen a few times. Written as DNA, the CDR3 is TGTGCCATCAGTGAGTCGGGAGGAGAGGAGACCCAGTACTTC. It translates to CAISESGGEETQYF. This rearrangement joins TRBV10-3 to TRBJ2-5, with D tentatively TRBD2 (6 bases). Germline CDR1 ENHRY, CDR2 SYGVKD. V gave up 0 bases and J gave up 5 bases, with 10 bases separating them. CDR3 size: 14 residues.

This clonotype has a count of ten or more. CDR3 sequence: CASSQDPETSPRSQYF. The CDR3 bases are TGCGCCAGCAGCCAAGATCCTGAGACTAGCCCCAGGTCCCAGTACTTC. The gene calls are TRBV4-3 and TRBJ2-5, with 7 bases matching TRBD2. The V gene's germline CDR1 is LGHNA and CDR2 YSLEER. The CDR3 runs to 16 residues. J lost 9 bases, V lost 0 bases, and 13 bases had no gene match.

This clonotype has a handful of counts. The chain has TRBV7-6 and TRBJ1-1; possible D gene TRBD1, 5 bases. Germline assignment: CDR1 SGHVS and CDR2 FNYEAQ. Trimming took off 5 bases at V and 0 bases at J, with 13 bases between the two ends. CDR3 length: 15 amino acids. The CDR3 loop reads CASSAFWGVNTEAFF. CDR3 coding DNA: TGTGCCAGCAGCGCCTTTTGGGGGGTGAACACTGAAGCTTTCTTT.

This clonotype was detected ten times or more. The V gene is TRBV20-1, the J gene TRBJ1-4; possible D gene TRBD1, 6 bases. The CDR3 covers 16 residues. Looked up from germline, CDR1 is DFQATT and CDR2 is SNEGSKA (reference sequence). V lost 0 bases to trimming and J lost 3 bases, with 14 bases between them. CDR3 loop: CSARDYRGQSNEKLFF. The DNA for the CDR3 is TGCAGTGCTAGAGATTATCGGGGGCAGTCTAATGAAAAACTGTTTTTT.